The clone carrying this T cell receptor (beta chain) was seen only a few times. Its antigen is currently unknown. Given a much more abundant clone one base away, this may be a read error. These data are taken from a study of identical twins. Regarding the study as a whole: Donors were not followed over many years; analysis was cross-sectional.

One entry per CDR3 protein results from TCRdb running MiXCR on the 5' RACE reads. In the table there are about 530,000 distinct CDR3 sequences, around 15% of which are singletons. Healthy Caucasians made up all donors. The CDR3 extends over 15 amino acids. V was cut by 7 bases and J by 6 bases, with 19 bases left in between. This same sample was also part of a study on yellow fever vaccine responses in identical twins.

Sequenced sample: CD4+ T cells sorted from blood. This clonotype was sampled from a woman between 18 and 29 years old in good health. The chain employs TRBV12-3 or TRBV12-4 and TRBJ2-1, with D perhaps TRBD1 or TRBD2 (7 bases each). As DNA, the CDR3 is TGTGCCAGCACCACTCAGCCAGGGGGGGCCAATGAGCAGTTCTTC. It translates to CASTTQPGGANEQFF.